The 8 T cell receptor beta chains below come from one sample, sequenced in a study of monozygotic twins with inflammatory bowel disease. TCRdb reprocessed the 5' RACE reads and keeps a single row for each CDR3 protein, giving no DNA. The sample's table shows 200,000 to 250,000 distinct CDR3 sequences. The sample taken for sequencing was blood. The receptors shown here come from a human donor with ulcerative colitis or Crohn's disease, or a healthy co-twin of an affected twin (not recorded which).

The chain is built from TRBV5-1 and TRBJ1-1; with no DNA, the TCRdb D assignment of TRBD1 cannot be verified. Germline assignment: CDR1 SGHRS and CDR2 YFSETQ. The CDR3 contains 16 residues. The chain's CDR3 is CASSSPPDRDYTEAFF.

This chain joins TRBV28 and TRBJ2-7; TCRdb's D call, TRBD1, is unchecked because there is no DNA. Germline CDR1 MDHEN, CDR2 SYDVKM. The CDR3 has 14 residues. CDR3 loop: CASRLHRGVYEQYF.

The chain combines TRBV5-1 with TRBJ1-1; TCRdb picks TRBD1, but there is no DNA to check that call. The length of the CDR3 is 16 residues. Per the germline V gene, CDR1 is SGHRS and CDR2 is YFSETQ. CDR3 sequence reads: CASSNSGTGINTEAFF.

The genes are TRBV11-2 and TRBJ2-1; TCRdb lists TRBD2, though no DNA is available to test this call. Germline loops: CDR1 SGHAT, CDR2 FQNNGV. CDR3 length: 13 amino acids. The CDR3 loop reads CASSPGLVGEQFF.

The CDR3 sequence: CASSGADQPQHF. This chain uses TRBV7-9 with TRBJ1-5. The CDR3 totals 12 residues. Germline lookup yields CDR1 SEHNR and CDR2 FQNEAQ (reference sequence).

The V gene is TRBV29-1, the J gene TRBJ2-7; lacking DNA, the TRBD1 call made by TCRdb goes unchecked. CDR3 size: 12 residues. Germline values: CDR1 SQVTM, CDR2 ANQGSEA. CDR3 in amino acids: CSYRGQTYEQYF.

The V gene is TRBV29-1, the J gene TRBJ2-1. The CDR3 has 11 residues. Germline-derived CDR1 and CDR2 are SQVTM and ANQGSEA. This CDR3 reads CSVSTYNEQFF.

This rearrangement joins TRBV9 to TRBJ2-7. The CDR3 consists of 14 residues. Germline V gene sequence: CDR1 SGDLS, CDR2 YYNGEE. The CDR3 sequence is CASSYKGMGYEQYF.